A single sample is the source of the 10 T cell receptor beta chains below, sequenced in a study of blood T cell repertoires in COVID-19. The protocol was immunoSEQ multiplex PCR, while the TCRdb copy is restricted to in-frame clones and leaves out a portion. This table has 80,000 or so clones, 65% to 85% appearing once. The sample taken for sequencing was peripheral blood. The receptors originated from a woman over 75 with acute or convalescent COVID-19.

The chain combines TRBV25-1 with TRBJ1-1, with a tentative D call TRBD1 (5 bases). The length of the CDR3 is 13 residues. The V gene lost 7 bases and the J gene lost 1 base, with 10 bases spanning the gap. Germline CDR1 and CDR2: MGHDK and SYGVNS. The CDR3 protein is CASNPGKNTEAFF. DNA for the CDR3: TGTGCCAGCAACCCAGGGAAGAACACTGAAGCTTTCTTT. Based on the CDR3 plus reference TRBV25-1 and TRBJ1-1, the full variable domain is EADIYQTPRYLVIGTGKKITLECSQTMGHDKMYWYQQDPGMELHLIHYSYGVNSTEKGDLSSESTVSRIRTEHFPLTLESARPSHTSQYLCASNPGKNTEAFFGQGTRLTVV.

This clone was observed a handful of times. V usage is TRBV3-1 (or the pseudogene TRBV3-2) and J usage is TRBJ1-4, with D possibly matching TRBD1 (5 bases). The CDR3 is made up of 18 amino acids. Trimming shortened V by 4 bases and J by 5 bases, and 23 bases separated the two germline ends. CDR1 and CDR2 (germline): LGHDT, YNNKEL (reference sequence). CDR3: CASSPANIAQGKNEKLFF. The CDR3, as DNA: TGTGCCAGCAGCCCAGCGAATATCGCGCAGGGCAAAAATGAAAAACTGTTTTTT.

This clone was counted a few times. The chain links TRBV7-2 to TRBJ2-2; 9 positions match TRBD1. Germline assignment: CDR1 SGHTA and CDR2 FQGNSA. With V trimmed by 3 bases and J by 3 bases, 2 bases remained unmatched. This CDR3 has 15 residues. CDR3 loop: CASSFTGGDTGELFF. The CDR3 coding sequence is TGTGCCAGCAGCTTTACAGGGGGCGACACCGGGGAGCTGTTTTTT. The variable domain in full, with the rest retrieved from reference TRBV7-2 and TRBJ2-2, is GAGVSQSPSNKVTEKGKDVELRCDPISGHTALYWYRQSLGQGLEFLIYFQGNSAPDKSGLPSDRFSAERTGGSVSTLTIQRTQQEDSAVYLCASSFTGGDTGELFFGEGSRLTVL.

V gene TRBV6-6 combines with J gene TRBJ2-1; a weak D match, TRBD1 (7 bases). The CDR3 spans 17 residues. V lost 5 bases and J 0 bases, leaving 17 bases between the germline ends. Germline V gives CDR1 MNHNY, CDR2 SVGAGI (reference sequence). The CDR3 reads CASSRAGGPLSYNEQFF. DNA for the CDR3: TGTGCCAGCAGTCGCGCAGGGGGGCCCCTCTCCTACAATGAGCAGTTCTTC.

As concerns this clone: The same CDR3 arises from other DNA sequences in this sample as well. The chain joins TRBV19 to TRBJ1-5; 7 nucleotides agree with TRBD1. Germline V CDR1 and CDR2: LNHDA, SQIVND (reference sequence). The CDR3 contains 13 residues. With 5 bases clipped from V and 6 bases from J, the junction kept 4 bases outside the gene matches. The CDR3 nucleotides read TGTGCCAGTAGTCCCGACAGGGTTCAGCCCCAGCATTTT. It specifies CASSPDRVQPQHF.

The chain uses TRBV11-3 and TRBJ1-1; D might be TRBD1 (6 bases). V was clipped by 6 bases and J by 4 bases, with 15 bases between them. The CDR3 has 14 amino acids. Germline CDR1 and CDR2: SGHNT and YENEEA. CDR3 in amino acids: CASREQGKGTEAFF. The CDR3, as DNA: TGTGCCAGCAGGGAACAGGGTAAGGGCACTGAAGCTTTCTTT.

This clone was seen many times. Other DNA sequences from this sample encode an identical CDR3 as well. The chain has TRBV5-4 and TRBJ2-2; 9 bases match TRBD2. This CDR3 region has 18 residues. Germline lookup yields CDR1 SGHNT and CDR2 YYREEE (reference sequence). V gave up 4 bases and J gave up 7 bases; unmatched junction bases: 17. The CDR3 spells CASSPNRGAGGRNGELFF. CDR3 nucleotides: TGTGCCAGCAGCCCAAACCGGGGGGCGGGGGGGCGGAACGGGGAGCTGTTTTTT.

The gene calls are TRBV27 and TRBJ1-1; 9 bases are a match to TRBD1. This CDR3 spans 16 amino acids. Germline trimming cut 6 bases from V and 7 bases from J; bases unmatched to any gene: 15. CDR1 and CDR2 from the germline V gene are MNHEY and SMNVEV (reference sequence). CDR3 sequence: CASRVHRPQGADEAFF. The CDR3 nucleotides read TGTGCCAGCAGAGTACACCGACCACAGGGGGCGGATGAAGCTTTCTTT.

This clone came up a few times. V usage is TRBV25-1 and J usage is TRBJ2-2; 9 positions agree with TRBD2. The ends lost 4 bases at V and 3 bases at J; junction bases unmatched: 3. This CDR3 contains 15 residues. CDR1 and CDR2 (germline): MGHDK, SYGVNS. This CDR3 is CASSGGGEYTGELFF. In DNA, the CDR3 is TGTGCCAGCAGTGGCGGGGGGGAATACACCGGGGAGCTGTTTTTT.

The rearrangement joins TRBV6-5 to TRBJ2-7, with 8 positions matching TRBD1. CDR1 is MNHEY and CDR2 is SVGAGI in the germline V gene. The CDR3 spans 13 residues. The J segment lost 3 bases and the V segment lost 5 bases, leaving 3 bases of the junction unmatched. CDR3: CASSRTGNYEQYF. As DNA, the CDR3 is TGTGCCAGCAGTCGGACAGGGAACTACGAGCAGTACTTC.